Listed here is a single T cell receptor (beta chain). Its specificity is unknown. PCR employed 60 Vbeta and 13 Jbeta primers. Only in-frame clones appear in the TCRdb table, and some are missing; sequencing was by immunoSEQ multiplex PCR. The top ten hold 1.5% to 2% of the sample, which has about 190,000 clones, approximately 86% seen once. The CDR3 totals 17 residues. The germline V gene encodes CDR1 SGHVS and CDR2 FNYEAQ. V was cut by 1 base and J by 5 bases, with 20 bases left in between. These data are taken from a study of cytomegalovirus exposure and HLA in healthy donors. Study-wide results and limits: An analysis done earlier found most TCR beta V segments productive about 87% or about 30% of the time. A later analysis found most CMV-associated TCR beta chains apparently HLA-restricted. Many donors carried some public TCRs, although rarity characterized most TCR sequences.

This chain connects TRBV7-6 to TRBJ1-1; tentatively, D is TRBD1 (6 bases). This clonotype was sampled from a woman younger than 35 in good health and CMV-seronegative. Sequencing input: PBMCs. Here the CDR3 reads CASSLVGGRGSSTEAFF. DNA for the CDR3: TGTGCCAGCAGCTTAGTAGGGGGGAGGGGCTCTAGTACTGAAGCTTTCTTT.